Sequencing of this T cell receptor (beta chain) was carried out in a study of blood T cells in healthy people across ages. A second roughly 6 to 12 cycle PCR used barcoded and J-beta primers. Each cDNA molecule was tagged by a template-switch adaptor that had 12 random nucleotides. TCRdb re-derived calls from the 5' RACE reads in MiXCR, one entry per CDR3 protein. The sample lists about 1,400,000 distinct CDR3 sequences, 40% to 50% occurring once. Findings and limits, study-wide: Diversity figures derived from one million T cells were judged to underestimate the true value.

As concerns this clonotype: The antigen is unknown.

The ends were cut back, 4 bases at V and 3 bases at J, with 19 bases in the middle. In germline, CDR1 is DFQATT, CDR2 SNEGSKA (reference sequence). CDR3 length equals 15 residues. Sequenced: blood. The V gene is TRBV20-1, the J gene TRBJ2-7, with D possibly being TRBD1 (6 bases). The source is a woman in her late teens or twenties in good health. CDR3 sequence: CSAIDRSEINYEQYF. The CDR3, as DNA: TGCAGTGCTATTGACAGGTCCGAAATAAACTACGAGCAGTACTTC.